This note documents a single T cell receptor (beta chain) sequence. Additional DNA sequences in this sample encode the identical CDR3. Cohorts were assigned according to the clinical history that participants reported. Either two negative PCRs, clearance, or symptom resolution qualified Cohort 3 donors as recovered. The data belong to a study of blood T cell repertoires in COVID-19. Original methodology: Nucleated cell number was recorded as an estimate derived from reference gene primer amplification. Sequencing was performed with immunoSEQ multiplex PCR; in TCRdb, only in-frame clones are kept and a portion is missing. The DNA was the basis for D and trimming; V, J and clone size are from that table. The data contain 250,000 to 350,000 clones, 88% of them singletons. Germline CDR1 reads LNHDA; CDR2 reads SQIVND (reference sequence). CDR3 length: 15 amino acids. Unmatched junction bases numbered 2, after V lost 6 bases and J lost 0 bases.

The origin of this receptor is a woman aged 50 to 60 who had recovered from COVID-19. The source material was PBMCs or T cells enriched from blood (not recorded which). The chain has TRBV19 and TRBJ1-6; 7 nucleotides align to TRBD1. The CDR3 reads CASRTGSSYNSPLHF. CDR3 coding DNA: TGTGCCAGTAGGACAGGGAGCTCCTATAATTCACCCCTCCACTTT.